This T cell receptor beta chain was captured by sequencing in a study of post-analysis software for immune sequencing data (dated by TCRdb to 2015 to 2017). General notes on the study: Recorded disease courses included relapsing-remitting, secondary progressive and progressive-relapsing multiple sclerosis, with some patients lacking subtype annotation. A subset of samples was prepared in parallel using single-end sample barcoding, then pooled and co-amplified after Illumina adapter ligation. The patient repertoires were compared against approximately eleven previously published healthy control repertoires obtained from donors aged about 6 to 27 years. General study outcomes and caveats: Significantly higher frequencies in patients than in controls were found for roughly 5 TRBV segments, including TRBV5-6, TRBV5-1 and TRBV20-1. Significantly lower normalized Chao1 diversity was found in multiple sclerosis patients than in controls, suggesting substantial peripheral T-cell clonal expansion. The multiple sclerosis patient group was slightly younger than the control group. When samples were clustered directly using the F measure, samples prepared in the same batch co-clustered strongly, which prompted a batch-effect correction.

A few counts support this clonotype. Its antigen is currently not known. No base qualities exist here, and no much larger clone lies one base off it. According to the germline V gene, CDR1 reads SGHRS and CDR2 reads YFSETQ. Trimmed from V: 4 bases; trimmed from J: 1 base; junction bases lacking a gene match: 7. The CDR3, from cysteine to phenylalanine, totals 15 residues. Just CDR3 DNA is preserved here, 45 bases in frame from base 1. The method was PCR. Sequenced on an Illumina HiSeq 2500. To reduce PCR and sequencing biases, unique molecular identifiers were built into the TCR beta cDNA libraries. Roughly 500,000 cDNA molecules were obtained per 1 to 10 million input T cells, so each molecule approximated one T cell. The same protocol used for the earlier healthy control dataset was applied to prepare and sequence the patient libraries. Samples belonging to the same batch were prepared together, multiplexed and sequenced on a shared HiSeq lane. Per the source publication's procedure: Raw barcoded reads were processed with MIGEC, discarding single-read molecular identifier groups before consensus assembly and CDR3 extraction. Clonotype tables were post-analysed with VDJtools, normalizing diversity by down-sampling all datasets to the smallest sample size. To correct batch-related cross-sample contamination, repertoire overlap clustering matched CDR3 amino acid sequences but not nucleotide sequences. Through fastp at Q25 and MiXCR, TCRdb rebuilt clones from the public reads, retaining in-frame beta chains. Every distinct CDR3 protein forms one entry, paired with its most common genes and DNA. V and J calls and clone size were set by TCRdb, not the authors. The sample profile shows about 570,000 distinct CDR3 sequences; roughly 34% of them were found once. 5% to 6% of the sample is in the top ten clones.

TCR beta repertoires were profiled from peripheral blood of about a dozen young patients with multiple sclerosis to demonstrate the VDJtools post-analysis software. The multiple sclerosis patients were children and adolescents between about 6 and 15 years of age. This TCR derives from a girl between 2 and 17 years old with multiple sclerosis. The chain couples TRBV5-1 to TRBJ1-2, with 7 bases in between that match TRBD1. The sample taken for sequencing was blood. The nucleotide sequence reads as follows: TGCGCCAGCAGCCTCCTGGGGGACAGTAACTATGGCTACACCTTC. Translated, this is CASSLLGDSNYGYTF. Outside the CDR3, residues come from the reference TRBV5-1 and TRBJ1-2 proteins, so the full variable domain is: KAGVTQTPRYLIKTRGQQVTLSCSPISGHRSVSWYQQTPGQGLQFLFEYFSETQRNKGNFPGRFSGRQFSNSRSEMNVSTLELGDSALYLCASSLLGDSNYGYTFGSGTRLTVV.